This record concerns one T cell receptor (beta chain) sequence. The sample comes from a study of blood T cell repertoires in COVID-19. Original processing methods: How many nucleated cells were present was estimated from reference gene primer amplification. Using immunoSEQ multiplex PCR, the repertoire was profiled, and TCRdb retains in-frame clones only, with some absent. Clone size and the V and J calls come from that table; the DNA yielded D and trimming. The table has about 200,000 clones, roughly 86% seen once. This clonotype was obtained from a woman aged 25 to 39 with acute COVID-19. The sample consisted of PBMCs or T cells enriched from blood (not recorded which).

CDR3 coding DNA: TGCGCCAGCAGCCAAGGGCGGCAGGGGAGCTATGGCTACACCTTC. Protein sequence: CASSQGRQGSYGYTF. The chain recombines TRBV4-1 with TRBJ1-2; weak D call: TRBD1 (6 bases). Germline V gives CDR1 MGHRA, CDR2 YSYEKL. The V and J ends lost 1 base and 4 bases respectively, with 13 bases between them. This CDR3 is built from 15 residues.